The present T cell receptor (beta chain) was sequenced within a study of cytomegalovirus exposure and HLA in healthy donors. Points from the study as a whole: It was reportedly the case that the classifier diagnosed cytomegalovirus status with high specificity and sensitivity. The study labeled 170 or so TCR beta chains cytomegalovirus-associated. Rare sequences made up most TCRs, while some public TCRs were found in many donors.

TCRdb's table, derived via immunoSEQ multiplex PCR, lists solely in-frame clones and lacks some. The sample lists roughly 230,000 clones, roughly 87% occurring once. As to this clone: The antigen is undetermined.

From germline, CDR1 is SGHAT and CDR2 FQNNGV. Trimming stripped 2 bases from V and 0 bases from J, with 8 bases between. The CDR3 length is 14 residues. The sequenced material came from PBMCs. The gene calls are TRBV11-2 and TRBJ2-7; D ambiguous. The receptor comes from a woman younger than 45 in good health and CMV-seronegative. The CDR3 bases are TGTGCCAGCAGCTTACTGAGGAACTCCTACGAGCAGTACTTC. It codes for CASSLLRNSYEQYF.